Each of the 21 T cell receptor beta chains below was sequenced from the same sample in a study of OX40 agonist ivuxolimab in advanced cancers. Using immunoSEQ multiplex PCR, the repertoire was profiled, and TCRdb retains in-frame clones only, with some absent. Of 26,000 or so clones in the sample, roughly 83% were seen once. The sequenced sample was CD4+ or CD8+ T cells sorted from blood, obtained in a trial of the OX40 agonist ivuxolimab. The receptors originated from an adult with an advanced solid tumor such as melanoma, head and neck, liver or kidney cancer.

The chain uses TRBV5-5 and TRBJ2-2; TRBD1 matches at 7 bases. The CDR3 covers 15 residues. Germline V lookup: CDR1 SGHKS, CDR2 YYEKEE (reference sequence). The V gene end was trimmed by 5 bases and the J gene end by 5 bases; junction bases not matched to a gene: 9. The CDR3 protein is CASRTPGQRTGELFF. The CDR3 DNA reads TGTGCCAGCAGAACACCGGGACAGAGGACCGGGGAGCTGTTTTTT.

The V and J genes are TRBV28 and TRBJ1-5, with D possibly being TRBD1 (6 bases). The V end was cut by 4 bases, the J end by 7 bases, with 14 bases between. This CDR3 contains 14 residues. Germline V CDR1 and CDR2: MDHEN, SYDVKM. The CDR3 loop reads CASSSRQAGQPQHF. CDR3 coding DNA: TGTGCCAGCAGTTCCCGACAGGCTGGACAGCCCCAGCATTTT. Supplemented by reference TRBV28 and TRBJ1-5, the full variable domain reads DVKVTQSSRYLVKRTGEKVFLECVQDMDHENMFWYRQDPGLGLRLIYFSYDVKMKEKGDIPEGYSVSREKKERFSLILESASTNQTSMYLCASSSRQAGQPQHFGDGTRLSIL.

This chain connects TRBV11-2 to TRBJ2-3; a weak D match, TRBD1 (6 bases). Germline V gene sequence: CDR1 SGHAT, CDR2 FQNNGV. The V gene lost 4 bases and the J gene lost 2 bases, with 19 bases spanning the gap. CDR3 length: 17 amino acids. This chain's CDR3 is CASSSAGRGFFTDTQYF. In DNA, the CDR3 is TGTGCCAGCAGCTCCGCCGGTAGGGGGTTCTTCACAGATACGCAGTATTTT.

This chain connects TRBV6-4 to TRBJ2-7; 7 bases are shared with TRBD1. The CDR3 consists of 12 residues. The germline CDR1 and CDR2 sequences are MRHNA and SNTAGT. CDR3 in DNA: TGTGTCTGGGGGACAGCGACCTACGAGCAGTACTTC. Residues: CVWGTATYEQYF.

The rearrangement links TRBV21-1 to TRBJ2-7. TRBV21-1 is given as a pseudogene. The CDR3 is 13 amino acids. The CDR3, as DNA: TGTGCCAGCAGCAAAGGTGCCTCCTACGAGCAGTACTTC. Encoded protein: CASSKGASYEQYF.

The chain employs TRBV15 and TRBJ1-2; D unclear. V was pared by 0 bases and J by 5 bases, with 7 bases between. Germline V gene lookup returns CDR1 LNHNV and CDR2 YYDKDF (reference sequence). CDR3 length: 13 residues. The CDR3 loop is CATSREQNYGYTF. DNA for the CDR3: TGTGCCACCAGCAGAGAACAGAATTATGGCTACACCTTC.

This clone was seen only a few times. V usage is TRBV12-5 and J usage is TRBJ2-1; TRBD2 might be the D (5 bases). CDR3 length equals 12 residues. The V gene lost 1 base and the J gene lost 8 bases, with 6 bases spanning the gap. Germline CDR1 and CDR2: LGHNT and FRNRAP. CDR3 bases: TGTGCTAGTGGTTTGGGAGGGTATGAGCAGTTCTTC. It specifies CASGLGGYEQFF.

The chain joins TRBV11-3 to TRBJ1-5; D gene unclear. Trimming removed 2 bases at V and 11 bases at J, with 10 bases between. The CDR3 runs 12 residues. Germline V gene lookup returns CDR1 SGHNT and CDR2 YENEEA. The CDR3 here is CASSLSPRSQHF. The DNA of the CDR3 is TGTGCCAGCAGCTTATCCCCTAGGTCCCAGCATTTT.

The chain carries TRBV7-9 and TRBJ1-2; a weak D match, TRBD1 (6 bases). The CDR3 loop spans 13 amino acids. Deletions cut 5 bases from V and 3 bases from J, with 10 bases between. The germline V gene has CDR1 SEHNR and CDR2 FQNEAQ (reference sequence). The DNA of the CDR3 is TGTGCCAGCAGCCTCAGGGGACACTATGGCTACACCTTC. Translating gives CASSLRGHYGYTF.

The chain is built from TRBV5-1 and TRBJ1-1, with D uncertain. Germline values: CDR1 SGHRS, CDR2 YFSETQ. The CDR3 contains 12 residues. V dropped 4 bases and J dropped 6 bases, with 10 bases sitting between them. The CDR3 spells CASSINNAEAFF. The CDR3 DNA reads as TGCGCCAGCAGCATAAACAACGCTGAAGCTTTCTTT.

Turning to this clone: An end of the junction differs from the germline gene, which may be a read error. This chain uses TRBV5-4 with TRBJ1-6; D unresolved. Per the germline V gene, CDR1 is SGHNT and CDR2 is YYREEE (reference sequence). This CDR3 contains 14 residues. For the CDR3, the DNA is TGCGCCAGCAGCTTGGCCGGCGGTTATTCACCCCTCCACTTT. It codes for CASSLAGGYSPLHF.

V is TRBV6-5 and J is TRBJ2-7; either TRBD1 or TRBD2 may fit D (5 bases each). V lost 4 bases and J lost 5, with 12 bases in between. This CDR3 comprises 13 residues. The V gene's germline CDR1 is MNHEY and CDR2 SVGAGI. In DNA form, the CDR3 reads TGTGCCAGCAGTTGGGGGACCCCTGACGAGCAGTACTTC. Its protein product is CASSWGTPDEQYF.

The V gene is TRBV6-6, the J gene TRBJ2-1; no firm D call. V gave up 9 bases and J gave up 0 bases, with 6 bases separating them. CDR3 length: 12 amino acids. The germline V gene encodes CDR1 MNHNY and CDR2 SVGAGI (reference sequence). The CDR3 sequence: CASQSSYNEQFF. The CDR3 DNA reads as TGTGCCAGTCAGAGCTCCTACAATGAGCAGTTCTTC.

The rearrangement links TRBV15 to TRBJ1-3; 7 bases line up with TRBD1. The germline V gene has CDR1 LNHNV and CDR2 YYDKDF (reference sequence). The CDR3 sequence is 14 residues long. The V segment lost 5 bases and the J segment 6 bases; nucleotides outside the gene matches: 7. The CDR3 loop reads CATSPGTAQNTIYF. The CDR3 nucleotides are TGTGCCACCAGCCCCGGGACAGCGCAAAACACCATATATTTT.

This chain links TRBV11-2 with TRBJ2-3; no reliable D call. Between the trimmed V and J ends, which lost 1 base and 0 bases, there was a span of 8 bases. Germline V gene lookup returns CDR1 SGHAT and CDR2 FQNNGV. The CDR3 has 15 residues. CDR3 DNA sequence: TGTGCCAGCAGCTTAGCGCCTCTTAGCACAGATACGCAGTATTTT. It codes for CASSLAPLSTDTQYF.

Worth noting for this clone: Because the CDR3's place on the DNA is in doubt, the DNA is left out and the CDR3 is given as listed by TCRdb. The V call is TRBV27, the J call TRBJ2-3; the D call TRBD1 from the table was never checked on the DNA. Germline-derived CDR1 and CDR2 are MNHEY and SMNVEV (reference sequence). Counting both end residues, the CDR3 totals 15 amino acids. The CDR3 here is CASSSSAGGADTQYF.

This chain connects TRBV5-6 to TRBJ2-5, with D possibly matching TRBD1 (6 bases). The CDR3 covers 14 residues. With 0 bases removed from V and 4 bases from J, the gap between germline ends came to 10 bases. Germline V gene lookup returns CDR1 SGHDT and CDR2 YYEEEE. CDR3 sequence: CASSLGPQGETQYF. The CDR3 bases are TGTGCCAGCAGCTTGGGGCCACAGGGAGAGACCCAGTACTTC.

This clone came up once. The V call is TRBV5-4, the J call TRBJ1-1, with D perhaps matching TRBD1 (6 bases). V lost 4 bases and J 1 base, leaving 11 bases between the germline ends. The CDR3 consists of 14 residues. CDR1 SGHNT and CDR2 YYREEE come from the germline V gene (reference sequence). DNA of the CDR3: TGTGCCAGCAGCCATGAGGGACAGAACACTGAAGCTTTCTTT. This sequence encodes CASSHEGQNTEAFF.

The chain carries TRBV28 and TRBJ2-5; D not resolved. The CDR3 contains 15 residues. V was pared by 1 base and J by 1 base, with 10 bases between. The germline CDR1 and CDR2 sequences are MDHEN and SYDVKM. The CDR3 DNA reads TGTGCCAGCAGTTTATTAGCAGTATCCCAAGAGACCCAGTACTTC. Encoded protein: CASSLLAVSQETQYF.

V gene TRBV15 combines with J gene TRBJ2-4; D unclear. V lost 4 bases, J lost 9 bases, and 13 bases lay in between. This CDR3 region has 13 residues. The germline V gene has CDR1 LNHNV and CDR2 YYDKDF (reference sequence). Here the CDR3 DNA reads TGTGCCACCAGCACATCAGGCGTTACCATTCAGTACTTC. Encoded protein: CATSTSGVTIQYF. The full variable domain, rest sourced from reference TRBV15 and TRBJ2-4, is DAMVIQNPRYQVTQFGKPVTLSCSQTLNHNVMYWYQQKSSQAPKLLFHYYDKDFNNEADTPDNFQSRRPNTSFCFLDIRSPGLGDTAMYLCATSTSGVTIQYFGAGTRLSVL.

The chain is built from TRBV4-1 and TRBJ1-5; D call uncertain. V was cut by 0 bases and J by 0 bases, with 9 bases left in between. The CDR3 runs 16 residues. Germline values: CDR1 MGHRA, CDR2 YSYEKL. CDR3 DNA sequence: TGCGCCAGCAGCCAAGAAAGTTGGGTTAGCAATCAGCCCCAGCATTTT. Encoded protein: CASSQESWVSNQPQHF.